These 4 T cell receptor beta chains were all obtained from the same sample, sequenced in a study of blood T cells in healthy people across ages. With a J-beta primer mix and a sample-barcoded 5' primer, a second PCR ran roughly 6 to 11 cycles. MiXCR was run by TCRdb on the 5' RACE reads, yielding one entry per CDR3 protein. The table lists roughly 1.9 million distinct CDR3 sequences, roughly two fifths of them singletons. The specimen sequenced was blood. These receptors all stem from a human donor in good health.

The rearrangement joins TRBV4-3 to TRBJ1-1; D is unresolved. Trimming pared 2 bases from V and 2 bases from J, leaving 9 bases between. The V gene's germline CDR1 is LGHNA and CDR2 YSLEER. The CDR3 runs to 14 residues. The CDR3 nucleotides are TGCGCCAGCAGCCAATCTTTGTTCAACACTGAAGCTTTCTTT. Its protein is CASSQSLFNTEAFF.

The V and J genes are TRBV18 and TRBJ2-7; D not resolved. V dropped 1 base and J dropped 4 bases, with 11 bases sitting between them. The CDR3 runs to 14 residues. The germline V gene encodes CDR1 KGHSH and CDR2 LQKENI. DNA of the CDR3: TGTGCCAGCTCACCACAAAGCCGATTATACGAGCAGTACTTC. Amino acid sequence: CASSPQSRLYEQYF.

The chain employs TRBV15 and TRBJ1-2; D is perhaps TRBD1 (6 bases). The CDR3 has 15 amino acids. Trimming pared 7 bases from V and 5 bases from J, leaving 20 bases between. Germline V gene data show CDR1 as LNHNV and CDR2 as YYDKDF (reference sequence). The CDR3 coding sequence is TGTGCCACCAACAGTGCTCAGGGGTTGGGATATGGCTACACCTTC. Protein sequence: CATNSAQGLGYGYTF.

This sequence joins TRBV27 and TRBJ2-1; 12 bases line up with TRBD2. This CDR3 has 17 amino acids. Germline V gene sequence: CDR1 MNHEY, CDR2 SMNVEV (reference sequence). J lost 6 bases, V lost 0 bases, and 6 bases had no gene match. The CDR3 loop is CASSLSPSGGDSNEQFF. For the CDR3, the DNA is TGTGCCAGCAGTTTATCGCCTAGCGGGGGGGATAGCAATGAGCAGTTCTTC.